One T cell receptor beta chain is described in this entry. Its target is unknown. The data derive from a study of identical twins' blood T cells. Study as a whole: About six alpha and about 6 beta libraries together yielded tens of millions of reads. General study results and limits: Top TCRbeta clonotypes were shared more with twin than unrelated donors. Shared CDR3 clonotype counts between two donors mainly tracked the product of their cloneset sizes, twins included.

The three twin pairs were reared together, likely meeting the same infections. TCRdb re-called the 5' RACE reads with MiXCR, one entry per CDR3 protein. The table includes 350,000 to 400,000 distinct CDR3 sequences, more than 25% detected once. In germline, CDR1 is KGHSH, CDR2 LQKENI. The CDR3 has 13 residues. After removal of 2 bases from V and 10 bases from J, the junction contained 5 bases not matched to a gene. The chain has TRBV18 and TRBJ1-1; 9 bases line up with TRBD1. Material: PBMCs. This clonotype was sampled from a woman aged 18 to 49 in good health. The CDR3 DNA reads as TGTGCCAGCTCACCAAATGACAGGGGGTCAGCTTTCTTT. Encoded protein: CASSPNDRGSAFF.